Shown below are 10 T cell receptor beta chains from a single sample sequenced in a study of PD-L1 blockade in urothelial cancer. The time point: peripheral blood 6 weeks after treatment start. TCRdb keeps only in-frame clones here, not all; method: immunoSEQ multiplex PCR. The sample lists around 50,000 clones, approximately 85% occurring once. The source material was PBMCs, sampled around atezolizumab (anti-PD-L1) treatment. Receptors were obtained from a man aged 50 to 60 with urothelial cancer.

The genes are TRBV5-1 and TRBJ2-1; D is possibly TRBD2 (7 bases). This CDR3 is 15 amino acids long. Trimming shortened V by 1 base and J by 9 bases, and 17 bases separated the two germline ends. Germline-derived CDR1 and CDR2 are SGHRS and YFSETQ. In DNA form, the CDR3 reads TGCGCCAGCAGCTTGCTTGGCGGGGGAGGGGGTGAGCAGTTCTTC. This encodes CASSLLGGGGGEQFF.

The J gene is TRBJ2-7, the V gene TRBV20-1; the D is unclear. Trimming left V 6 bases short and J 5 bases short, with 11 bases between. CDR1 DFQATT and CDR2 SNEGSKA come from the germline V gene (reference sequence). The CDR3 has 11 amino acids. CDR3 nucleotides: TGCAGTGCCCGCGTGGTAAACGAGCAGTACTTC. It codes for CSARVVNEQYF.

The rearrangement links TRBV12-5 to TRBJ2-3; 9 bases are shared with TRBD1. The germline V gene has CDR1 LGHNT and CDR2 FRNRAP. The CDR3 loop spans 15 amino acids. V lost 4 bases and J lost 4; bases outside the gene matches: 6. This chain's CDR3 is CASGSRTGGADTQYF. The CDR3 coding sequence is TGTGCTAGTGGTTCGAGAACAGGGGGCGCAGATACGCAGTATTTT. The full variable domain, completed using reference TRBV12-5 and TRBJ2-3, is DARVTQTPRHKVTEMGQEVTMRCQPILGHNTVFWYRQTMMQGLELLAYFRNRAPLDDSGMPKDRFSAEMPDATLATLKIQPSEPRDSAVYFCASGSRTGGADTQYFGPGTRLTVL.

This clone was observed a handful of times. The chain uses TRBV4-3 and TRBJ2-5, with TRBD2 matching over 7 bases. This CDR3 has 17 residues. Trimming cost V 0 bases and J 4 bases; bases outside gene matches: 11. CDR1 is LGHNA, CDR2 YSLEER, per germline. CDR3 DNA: TGCGCCAGCAGCCAAGATTGGCCCCGGGGGGTAGCAGAGACCCAGTACTTC. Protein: CASSQDWPRGVAETQYF.

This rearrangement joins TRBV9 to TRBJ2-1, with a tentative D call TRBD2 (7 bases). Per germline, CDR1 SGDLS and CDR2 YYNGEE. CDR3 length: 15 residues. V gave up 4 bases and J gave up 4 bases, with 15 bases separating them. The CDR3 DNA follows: TGTGCCAGCAGCCCGGTAGGGGGGGCGTACAATGAGCAGTTCTTC. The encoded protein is CASSPVGGAYNEQFF. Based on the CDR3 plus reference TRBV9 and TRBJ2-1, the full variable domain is DSGVTQTPKHLITATGQRVTLRCSPRSGDLSVYWYQQSLDQGLQFLIQYYNGEERAKGNILERFSAQQFPDLHSELNLSSLELGDSALYFCASSPVGGAYNEQFFGPGTRLTVL.

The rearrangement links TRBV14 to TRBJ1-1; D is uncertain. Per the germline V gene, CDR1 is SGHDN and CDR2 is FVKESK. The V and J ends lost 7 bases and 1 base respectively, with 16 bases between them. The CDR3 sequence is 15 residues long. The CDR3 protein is CASTSGLHANTEAFF. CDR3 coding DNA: TGTGCCAGCACAAGCGGGCTCCATGCGAACACTGAAGCTTTCTTT.

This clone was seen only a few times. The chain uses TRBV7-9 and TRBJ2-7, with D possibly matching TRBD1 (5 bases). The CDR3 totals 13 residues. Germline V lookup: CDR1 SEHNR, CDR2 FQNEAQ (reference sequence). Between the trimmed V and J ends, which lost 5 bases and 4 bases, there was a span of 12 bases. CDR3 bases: TGTGCCAGCAGCACCCTGACAGATTACGAGCAGTACTTC. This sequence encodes CASSTLTDYEQYF.

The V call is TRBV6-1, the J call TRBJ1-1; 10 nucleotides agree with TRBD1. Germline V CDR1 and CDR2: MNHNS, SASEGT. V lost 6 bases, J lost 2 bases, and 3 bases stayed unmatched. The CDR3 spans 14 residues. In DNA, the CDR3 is TGTGCCAGCAGCCGGGACAGGGGAAACACTGAAGCTTTCTTT. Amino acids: CASSRDRGNTEAFF.

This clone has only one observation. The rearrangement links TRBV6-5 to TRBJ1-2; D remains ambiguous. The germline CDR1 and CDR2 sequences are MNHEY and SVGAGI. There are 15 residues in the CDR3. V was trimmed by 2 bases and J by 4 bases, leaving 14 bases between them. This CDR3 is CASSYGAGAGYGYTF. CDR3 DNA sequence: TGTGCCAGCAGTTACGGTGCGGGAGCGGGCTATGGCTACACCTTC.

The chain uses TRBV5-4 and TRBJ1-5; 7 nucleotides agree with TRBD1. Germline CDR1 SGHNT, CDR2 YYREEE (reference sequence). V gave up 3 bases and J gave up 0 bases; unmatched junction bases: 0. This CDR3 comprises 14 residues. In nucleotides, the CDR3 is TGTGCCAGCAGCTACAGGGGTAGCAATCAGCCCCAGCATTTT. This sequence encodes CASSYRGSNQPQHF.